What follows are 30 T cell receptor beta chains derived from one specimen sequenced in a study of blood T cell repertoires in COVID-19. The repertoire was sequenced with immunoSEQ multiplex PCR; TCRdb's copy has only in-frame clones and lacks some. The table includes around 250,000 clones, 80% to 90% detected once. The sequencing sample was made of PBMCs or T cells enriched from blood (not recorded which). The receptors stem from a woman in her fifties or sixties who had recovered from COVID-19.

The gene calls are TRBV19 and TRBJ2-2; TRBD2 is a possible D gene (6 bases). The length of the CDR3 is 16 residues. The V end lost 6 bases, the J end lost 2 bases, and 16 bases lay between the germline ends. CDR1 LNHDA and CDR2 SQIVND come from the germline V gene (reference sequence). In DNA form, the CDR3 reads TGTGCCAGTAGGGGAATCGGGACTTCCAACACCGGGGAGCTGTTTTTT. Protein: CASRGIGTSNTGELFF.

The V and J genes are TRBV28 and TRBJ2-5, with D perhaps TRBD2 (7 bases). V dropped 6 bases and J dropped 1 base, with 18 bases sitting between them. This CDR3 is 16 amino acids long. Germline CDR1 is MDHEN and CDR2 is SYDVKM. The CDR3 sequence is CASRARRGPIQETQYF. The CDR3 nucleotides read TGTGCCAGCAGGGCCAGGCGGGGGCCAATCCAAGAGACCCAGTACTTC.

The CDR3 is CASSQWTGLSLSGANVLTF. The CDR3 DNA follows: TGTGCCAGCAGCCAGTGGACAGGGCTTTCCCTCTCTGGGGCCAACGTCCTGACTTTC. The chain is built from TRBV3-1 (or the pseudogene TRBV3-2) and TRBJ2-6; 8 bases fit TRBD1. The CDR3 spans 19 residues. Trimming took 3 bases from V and 0 from J; bases not matched to a gene: 10. Germline V lookup: CDR1 LGHDT, CDR2 YNNKEL (reference sequence).

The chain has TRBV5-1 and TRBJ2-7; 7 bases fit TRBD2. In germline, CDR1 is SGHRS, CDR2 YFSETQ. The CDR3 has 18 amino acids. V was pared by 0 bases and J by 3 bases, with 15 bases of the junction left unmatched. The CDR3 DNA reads TGCGCCAGCAGCTTGGCACTACCTAGGCAGCGGGATTTCTACGAGCAGTACTTC. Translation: CASSLALPRQRDFYEQYF.

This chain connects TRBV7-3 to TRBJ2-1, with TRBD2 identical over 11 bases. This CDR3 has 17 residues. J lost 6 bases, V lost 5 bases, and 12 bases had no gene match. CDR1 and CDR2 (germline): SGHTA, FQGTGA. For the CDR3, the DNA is TGTGCCAGCAGCGCCAACCAGGTAGCGGGAGGGGCCAATGAGCAGTTCTTC. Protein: CASSANQVAGGANEQFF.

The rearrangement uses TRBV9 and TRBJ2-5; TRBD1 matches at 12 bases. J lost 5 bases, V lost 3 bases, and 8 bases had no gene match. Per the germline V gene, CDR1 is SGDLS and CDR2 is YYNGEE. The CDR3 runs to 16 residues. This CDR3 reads CASSARGQGAQETQYF. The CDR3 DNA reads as TGTGCCAGCAGCGCGAGGGGACAGGGGGCGCAGGAGACCCAGTACTTC.

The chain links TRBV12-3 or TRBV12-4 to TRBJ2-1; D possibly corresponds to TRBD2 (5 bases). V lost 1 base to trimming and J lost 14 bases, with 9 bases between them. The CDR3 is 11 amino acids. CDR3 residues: CASSLGTREFF. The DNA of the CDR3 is TGTGCCAGCAGTTTAGGGACTCGAGAGTTCTTC.

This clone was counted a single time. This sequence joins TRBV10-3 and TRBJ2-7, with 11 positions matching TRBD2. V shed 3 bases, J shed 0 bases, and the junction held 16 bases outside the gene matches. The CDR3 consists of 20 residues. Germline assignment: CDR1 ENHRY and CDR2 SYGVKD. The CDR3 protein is CAISDPAVPSSGRSSYEQYF. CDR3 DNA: TGTGCCATCAGTGACCCCGCCGTTCCCTCTAGCGGGAGGAGCTCCTACGAGCAGTACTTC.

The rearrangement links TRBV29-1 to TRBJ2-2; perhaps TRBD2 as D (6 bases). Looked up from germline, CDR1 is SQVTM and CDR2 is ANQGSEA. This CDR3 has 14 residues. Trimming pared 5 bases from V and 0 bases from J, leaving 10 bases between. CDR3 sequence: CSVHGGTNTGELFF. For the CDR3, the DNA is TGCAGCGTTCACGGGGGAACGAACACCGGGGAGCTGTTTTTT.

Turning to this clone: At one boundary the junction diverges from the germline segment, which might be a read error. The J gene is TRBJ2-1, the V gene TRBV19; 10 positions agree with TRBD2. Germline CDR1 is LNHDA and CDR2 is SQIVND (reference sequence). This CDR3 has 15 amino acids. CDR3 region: CTSRTGTSVFDEQFF. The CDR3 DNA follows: TGTACCAGCCGTACCGGGACTAGCGTGTTTGATGAGCAGTTCTTC.

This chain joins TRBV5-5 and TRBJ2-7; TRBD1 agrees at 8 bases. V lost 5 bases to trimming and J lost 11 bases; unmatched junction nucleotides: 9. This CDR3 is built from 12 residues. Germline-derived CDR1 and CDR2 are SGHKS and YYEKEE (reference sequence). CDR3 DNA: TGTGCCAGCAGAGTTCCAGGGGGCCGGGAGTACTTC. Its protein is CASRVPGGREYF. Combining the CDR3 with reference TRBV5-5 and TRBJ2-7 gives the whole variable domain DAGVTQSPTHLIKTRGQQVTLRCSPISGHKSVSWYQQVLGQGPQFIFQYYEKEERGRGNFPDRFSARQFPNYSSELNVNALLLGDSALYLCASRVPGGREYFGPGTRLTVT.

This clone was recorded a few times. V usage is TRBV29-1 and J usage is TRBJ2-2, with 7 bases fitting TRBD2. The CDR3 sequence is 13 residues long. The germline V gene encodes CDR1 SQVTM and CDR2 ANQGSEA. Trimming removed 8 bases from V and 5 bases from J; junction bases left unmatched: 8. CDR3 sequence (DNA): TGCAGCACTCAGCGGGATCTGACCGGGGAGCTGTTTTTT. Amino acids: CSTQRDLTGELFF.

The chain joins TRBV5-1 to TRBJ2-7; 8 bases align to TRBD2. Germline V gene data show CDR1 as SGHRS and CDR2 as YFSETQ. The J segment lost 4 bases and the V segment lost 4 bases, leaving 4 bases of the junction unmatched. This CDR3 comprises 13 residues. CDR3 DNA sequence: TGCGCCAGCAGCACCGAGCGGGAGTACGAGCAGTACTTC. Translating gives CASSTEREYEQYF.

The CDR3 loop is CASNDRANTEAFF. CDR3 nucleotides: TGTGCCAGCAATGACAGGGCGAACACTGAAGCTTTCTTT. The rearrangement joins TRBV2 to TRBJ1-1; 7 nucleotides align to TRBD1. CDR3 length equals 13 residues. The germline V gene has CDR1 SNHLY and CDR2 FYNNEI. V dropped 7 bases and J dropped 1; count of bases not matched to a gene: 3. The whole variable domain, remainder taken from reference TRBV2 and TRBJ1-1, is EPEVTQTPSHQVTQMGQEVILRCVPISNHLYFYWYRQILGQKVEFLVSFYNNEISEKSEIFDDQFSVERPDGSNFTLKIRSTKLEDSAMYFCASNDRANTEAFFGQGTRLTVV.

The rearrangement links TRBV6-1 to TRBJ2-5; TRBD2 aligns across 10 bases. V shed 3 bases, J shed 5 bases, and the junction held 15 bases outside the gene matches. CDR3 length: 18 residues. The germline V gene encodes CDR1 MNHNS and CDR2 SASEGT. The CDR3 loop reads CASSEGSLAGVLVETQYF. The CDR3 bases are TGTGCCAGCAGTGAGGGCTCGCTAGCGGGAGTGCTGGTGGAGACCCAGTACTTC.

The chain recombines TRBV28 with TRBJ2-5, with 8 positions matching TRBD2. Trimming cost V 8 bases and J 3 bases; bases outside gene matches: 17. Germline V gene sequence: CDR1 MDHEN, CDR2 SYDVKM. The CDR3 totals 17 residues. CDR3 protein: CASPSLPAGRAEETQYF. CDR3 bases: TGTGCCAGCCCTAGCCTCCCGGCCGGGAGGGCCGAAGAGACCCAGTACTTC.

CDR3 residues: CATSEALSEQYF. The CDR3 DNA follows: TGTGCCACCAGCGAAGCTCTTTCCGAGCAGTACTTC. V is TRBV15 and J is TRBJ2-7; no clear D gene. The germline V gene encodes CDR1 LNHNV and CDR2 YYDKDF (reference sequence). V was clipped by 5 bases and J by 6 bases, with 11 bases between them. CDR3 length equals 12 residues.

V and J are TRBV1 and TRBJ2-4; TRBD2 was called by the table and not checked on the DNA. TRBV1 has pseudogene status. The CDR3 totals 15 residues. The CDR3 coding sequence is TGCACCAGCAGCCAAGAACGTATAATAGTGCCGAAACAGTACTTC. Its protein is CTSSQERIIVPKQYF.

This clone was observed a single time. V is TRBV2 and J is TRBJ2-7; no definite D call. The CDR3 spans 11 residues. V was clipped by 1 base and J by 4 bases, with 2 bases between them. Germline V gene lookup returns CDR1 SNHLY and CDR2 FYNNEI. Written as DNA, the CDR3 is TGTGCCAGCAGTGAAGTATACGAGCAGTACTTC. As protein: CASSEVYEQYF.

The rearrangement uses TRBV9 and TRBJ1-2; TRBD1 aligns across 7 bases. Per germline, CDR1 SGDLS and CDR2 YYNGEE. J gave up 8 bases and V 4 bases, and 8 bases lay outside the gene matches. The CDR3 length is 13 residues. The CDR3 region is CASSSRQGGGYTF. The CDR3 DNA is TGTGCCAGCAGCTCAAGACAGGGTGGGGGCTACACCTTC.

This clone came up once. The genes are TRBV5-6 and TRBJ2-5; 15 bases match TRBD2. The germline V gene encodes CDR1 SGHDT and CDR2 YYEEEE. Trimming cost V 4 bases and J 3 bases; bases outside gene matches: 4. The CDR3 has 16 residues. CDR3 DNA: TGTGCCAGCAGCCTAGGACTAGCGGGAGGGAAAGAGACCCAGTACTTC. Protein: CASSLGLAGGKETQYF.

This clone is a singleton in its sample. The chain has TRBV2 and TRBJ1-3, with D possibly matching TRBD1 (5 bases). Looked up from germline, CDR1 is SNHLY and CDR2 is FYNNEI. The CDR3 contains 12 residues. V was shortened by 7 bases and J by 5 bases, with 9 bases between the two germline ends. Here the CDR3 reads CASTAGRNTIYF. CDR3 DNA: TGTGCCAGCACGGCAGGGCGAAACACCATATATTTT.

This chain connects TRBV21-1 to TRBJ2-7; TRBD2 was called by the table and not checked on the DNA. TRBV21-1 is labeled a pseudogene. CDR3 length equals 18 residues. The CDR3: CASSTSYVWTSGFDEQYF. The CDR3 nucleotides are TGTGCCAGCAGCACCTCCTACGTCTGGACTAGCGGGTTCGACGAGCAGTACTTC.

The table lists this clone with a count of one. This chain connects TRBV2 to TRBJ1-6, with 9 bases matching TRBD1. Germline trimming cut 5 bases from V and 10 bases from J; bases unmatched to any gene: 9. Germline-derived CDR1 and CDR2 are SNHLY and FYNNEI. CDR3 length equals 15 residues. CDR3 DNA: TGTGCCAGCAGTTCGACAGGGGGAATTTTATCACCCCTCCACTTT. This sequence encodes CASSSTGGILSPLHF.

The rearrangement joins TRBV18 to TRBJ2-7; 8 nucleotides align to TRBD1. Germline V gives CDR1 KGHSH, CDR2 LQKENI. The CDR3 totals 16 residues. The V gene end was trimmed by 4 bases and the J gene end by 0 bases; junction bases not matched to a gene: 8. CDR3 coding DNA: TGTGCCAGCTCACTTCCCAGGGGGCGAAGCTCCTACGAGCAGTACTTC. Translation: CASSLPRGRSSYEQYF. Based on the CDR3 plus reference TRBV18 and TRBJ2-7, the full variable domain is NAGVMQNPRHLVRRRGQEARLRCSPMKGHSHVYWYRQLPEEGLKFMVYLQKENIIDESGMPKERFSAEFPKEGPSILRIQQVVRGDSAAYFCASSLPRGRSSYEQYFGPGTRLTVT.

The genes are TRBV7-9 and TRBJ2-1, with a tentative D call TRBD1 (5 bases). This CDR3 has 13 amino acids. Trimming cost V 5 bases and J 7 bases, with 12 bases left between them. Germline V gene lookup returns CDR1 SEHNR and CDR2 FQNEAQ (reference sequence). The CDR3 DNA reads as TGTGCCAGCAGCACAGGACGGGTAAATGAGCAGTTCTTC. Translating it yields CASSTGRVNEQFF.

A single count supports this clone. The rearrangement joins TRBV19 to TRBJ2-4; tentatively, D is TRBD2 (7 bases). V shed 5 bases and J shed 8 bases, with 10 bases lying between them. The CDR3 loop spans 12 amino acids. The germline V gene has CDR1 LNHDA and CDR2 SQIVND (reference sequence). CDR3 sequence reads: CASSGGADIQYF. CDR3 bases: TGTGCCAGTAGTGGGGGGGCAGACATTCAGTACTTC.

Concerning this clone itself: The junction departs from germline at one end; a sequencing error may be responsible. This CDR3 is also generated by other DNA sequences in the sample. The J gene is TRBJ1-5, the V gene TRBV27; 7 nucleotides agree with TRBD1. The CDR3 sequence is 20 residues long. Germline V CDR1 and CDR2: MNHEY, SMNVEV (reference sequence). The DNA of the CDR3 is TGTGCCAGCAGTCCCCCACTGGACAGGATTAGGGTCTATAGCAATCAGCCCCAACATTTT. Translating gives CASSPPLDRIRVYSNQPQHF.

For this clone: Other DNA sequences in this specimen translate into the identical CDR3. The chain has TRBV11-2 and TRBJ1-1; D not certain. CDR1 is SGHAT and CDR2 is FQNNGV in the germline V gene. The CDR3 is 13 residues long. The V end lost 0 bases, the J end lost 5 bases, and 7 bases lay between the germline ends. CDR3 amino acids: CASSLERGTEAFF. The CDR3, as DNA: TGTGCCAGCAGCTTAGAACGGGGTACTGAAGCTTTCTTT.

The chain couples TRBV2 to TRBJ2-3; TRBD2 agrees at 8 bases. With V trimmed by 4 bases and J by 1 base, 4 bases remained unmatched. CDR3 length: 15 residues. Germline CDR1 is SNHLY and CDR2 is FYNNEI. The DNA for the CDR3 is TGTGCCAGCAGTGCGGGAGCGGGAGGCACAGATACGCAGTATTTT. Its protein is CASSAGAGGTDTQYF.